Listed here is a single T cell receptor (beta chain). Clones were sequenced by immunoSEQ multiplex PCR, and TCRdb holds only the in-frame ones, with some missing. In the table there are about 110,000 clones, roughly 84% of which are singletons. This sample stems from a study of cytomegalovirus exposure and HLA in healthy donors. From germline, CDR1 is MGHDK and CDR2 SYGVNS. The J segment lost 2 bases and the V segment lost 2 bases, leaving 2 bases of the junction unmatched. The CDR3 has 16 amino acids. This chain joins TRBV25-1 and TRBJ1-5; 11 bases are a match to TRBD1. The receptor was derived from a woman aged 18-30 years in good health and CMV-seronegative. Sequencing used PBMCs. CDR3 bases: TGTGCCAGCAGTGAACAGGGACAGGGGGGCAATCAGCCCCAGCATTTT. Translation: CASSEQGQGGNQPQHF.